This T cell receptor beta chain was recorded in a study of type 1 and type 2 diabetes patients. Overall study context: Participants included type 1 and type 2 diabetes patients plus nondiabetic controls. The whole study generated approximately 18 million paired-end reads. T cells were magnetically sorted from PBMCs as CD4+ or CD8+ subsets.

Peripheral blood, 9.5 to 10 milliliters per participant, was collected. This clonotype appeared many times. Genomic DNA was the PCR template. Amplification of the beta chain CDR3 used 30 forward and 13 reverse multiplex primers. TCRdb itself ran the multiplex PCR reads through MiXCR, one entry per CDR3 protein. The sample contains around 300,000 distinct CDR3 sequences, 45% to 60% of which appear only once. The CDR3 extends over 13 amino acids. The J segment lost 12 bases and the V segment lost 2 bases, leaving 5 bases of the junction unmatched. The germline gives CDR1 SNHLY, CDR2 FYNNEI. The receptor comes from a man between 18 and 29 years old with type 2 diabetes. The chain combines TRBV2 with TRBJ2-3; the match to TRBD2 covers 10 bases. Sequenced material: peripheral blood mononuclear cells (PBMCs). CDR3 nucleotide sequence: TGTGCCAGCAGTGAATCTAGCGGGGGATACCAGTATTTT. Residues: CASSESSGGYQYF.